This T cell receptor beta chain was observed in a study of response to subunit inactivated influenza vaccine. Findings and caveats of the study: The study's authors posited that every seasonal influenza vaccination enlists few new T cells.

TCRdb recomputed calls from the RT-PCR reads with MiXCR, one row per CDR3 protein. The sample holds some 160,000 distinct CDR3 sequences, 11% seen once. This clonotype was picked up many times. What it binds is unknown. This CDR3 is built from 14 residues. Trimming cost V 6 bases and J 1 base; bases outside gene matches: 0. Sequenced here: non-naive T cells sorted from PBMCs, sampled 45 days after vaccination. The genes are TRBV12-3 or TRBV12-4 and TRBJ2-1; the match to TRBD1 covers 10 bases. The receptor comes from a man aged 50 to 59 who received an inactivated influenza vaccine. The CDR3 spells CASRGQGSYNEQFF. The CDR3 DNA is TGTGCCAGCAGGGGACAGGGGTCCTACAATGAGCAGTTCTTC.